A single sample gave rise to the 32 T cell receptor beta chains below, sequenced in a study of T cells in Graves' hyperthyroidism and ophthalmopathy. RNA transcripts yielded amplified TCR beta CDR3 regions. During a first-round RT-PCR of the TCR CDR3, the HTBI primer set was used. In TCRdb, the multiplex PCR reads were re-called with MiXCR into one record per CDR3 protein. The sample has a few hundred thousand distinct CDR3 sequences; roughly 20% are singletons. The sequenced material came from blood. The receptors shown here come from a man younger than 35 with Graves' hyperthyroidism.

In the case of this clonotype: A read error is likely, as this CDR3 ends without the conserved phenylalanine or tryptophan. The J gene is TRBJ1-1, the V gene TRBV6-2 or TRBV6-3, with D possibly TRBD1 on 6 matching bases. Between the trimmed V and J ends, which lost 7 bases and 4 bases, there was a span of 16 bases. The CDR3 is 14 residues long. Per the germline V gene, CDR1 is MNHEY and CDR2 is SVGEGT. The CDR3: CASTLTGPSTEAFY. The CDR3 region has the DNA TGTGCCAGCACCCTCACAGGGCCAAGCACTGAAGCTTTCTAT.

This sequence joins TRBV6-1 and TRBJ1-5; D unclear. V was cut by 3 bases and J by 6 bases, with 9 bases left in between. The germline gives CDR1 MNHNS, CDR2 SASEGT. The CDR3 is made up of 13 amino acids. The CDR3 loop is CASSDRQRQPQHF. The CDR3 DNA follows: TGTGCCAGCAGTGACCGCCAGCGTCAGCCCCAGCATTTT.

A few counts support this clonotype. The chain recombines TRBV18 with TRBJ1-1, with D tentatively TRBD1 (5 bases). Germline CDR1 is KGHSH and CDR2 is LQKENI. Trimming left V 0 bases short and J 3 bases short, with 8 bases between. The CDR3 length is 14 residues. The CDR3 coding sequence is TGTGCCAGCTCACCACCCAAGGGGTACACTGAAGCTTTCTTT. Translating gives CASSPPKGYTEAFF.

This clonotype was counted ten times or more. The chain carries TRBV6-5 and TRBJ2-7; the match to TRBD1 covers 8 bases. The germline V gene encodes CDR1 MNHEY and CDR2 SVGAGI. There are 15 residues in the CDR3. V dropped 2 bases and J dropped 2; count of bases not matched to a gene: 5. DNA of the CDR3: TGTGCCAGCAGTTACCACAGGGGGGTAACCTACGAGCAGTACTTC. Encoded protein: CASSYHRGVTYEQYF.

The genes are TRBV28 and TRBJ2-7; possible D gene TRBD2, 5 bases. The germline V gene encodes CDR1 MDHEN and CDR2 SYDVKM. V lost 6 bases and J 2 bases, leaving 23 bases between the germline ends. The CDR3 sequence is 17 residues long. The CDR3 reads CASSFSLSRESTYEQYF. DNA for the CDR3: TGTGCCAGCAGCTTTTCCCTCTCACGGGAATCCACCTACGAGCAGTACTTC.

In its sample, this clonotype was seen once. The rearrangement links TRBV12-3 or TRBV12-4 to TRBJ1-2; no clear D gene. V was trimmed by 6 bases and J by 1 base, leaving 12 bases between them. The CDR3 runs 14 residues. CDR3 bases: TGTGCCAGCAGCCCACCTCTGCTTAACTATGGCTACACCTTC. Translated, it gives CASSPPLLNYGYTF.

There are many counts of this clonotype. The rearrangement joins TRBV11-2 to TRBJ1-5, with D unclear. Trimming left V 4 bases short and J 3 bases short, with 10 bases between. This CDR3 is 14 amino acids long. Germline-derived CDR1 and CDR2 are SGHAT and FQNNGV. In DNA, the CDR3 is TGTGCCAGCAGCTCCCACGGGCACAATCAGCCCCAGCATTTT. It encodes CASSSHGHNQPQHF.

This clonotype was detected many times. The chain couples TRBV2 to TRBJ2-7, with 7 positions matching TRBD1. The CDR3 consists of 15 residues. V lost 6 bases to trimming and J lost 1 base; unmatched junction nucleotides: 9. Germline-derived CDR1 and CDR2 are SNHLY and FYNNEI. The CDR3 nucleotides read TGTGCCAGCAGGACGACAGGGCGGAGTTCCTACGAGCAGTACTTC. Amino acids: CASRTTGRSSYEQYF. Based on the CDR3 plus reference TRBV2 and TRBJ2-7, the full variable domain is EPEVTQTPSHQVTQMGQEVILRCVPISNHLYFYWYRQILGQKVEFLVSFYNNEISEKSEIFDDQFSVERPDGSNFTLKIRSTKLEDSAMYFCASRTTGRSSYEQYFGPGTRLTVT.

This clonotype was counted at least ten times. V usage is TRBV6-1 and J usage is TRBJ1-2, with TRBD1 identical over 8 bases. V lost 3 bases and J lost 0; bases outside the gene matches: 3. The CDR3 has 15 amino acids. Germline V gives CDR1 MNHNS, CDR2 SASEGT. The CDR3 here is CASSEGTGANYGYTF. The CDR3 DNA is TGTGCCAGCAGTGAGGGGACAGGAGCTAACTATGGCTACACCTTC.

This clonotype was seen many times. The V call is TRBV4-3, the J call TRBJ2-4; D may be TRBD1 (6 bases). V was cut by 1 base and J by 1 base, with 14 bases left in between. CDR1 is LGHNA and CDR2 is YSLEER in the germline V gene. The CDR3 consists of 17 residues. CDR3 bases: TGCGCCAGCAGCCAAGGCTTCGGAGGACAGGCCAAAAACATTCAGTACTTC. Translating gives CASSQGFGGQAKNIQYF.

This clonotype was seen at least ten times. The rearrangement joins TRBV7-3 to TRBJ2-5, with D perhaps TRBD2 (6 bases). V was trimmed by 0 bases and J by 5 bases, leaving 16 bases between them. CDR3 length equals 16 residues. From germline, CDR1 is SGHTA and CDR2 FQGTGA. The CDR3 nucleotides read TGTGCCAGCAGCTTAACGAGGTCGCAGGGAGGTGAGACCCAGTACTTC. The encoded protein is CASSLTRSQGGETQYF. The full variable domain, in which reference TRBV7-3 and TRBJ2-5 provide the parts outside the CDR3, is GAGVSQTPSNKVTEKGKYVELRCDPISGHTALYWYRQSLGQGPEFLIYFQGTGAADDSGLPNDRFFAVRPEGSVSTLKIQRTERGDSAVYLCASSLTRSQGGETQYFGPGTRLLVL.

This clonotype was seen ten or more times. The chain employs TRBV12-3 or TRBV12-4 and TRBJ2-2, with 8 bases that match TRBD2. The CDR3 is 14 residues long. Trimming took 3 bases from V and 3 from J; bases not matched to a gene: 0. CDR3 loop: CASSFSGDTGELFF. For the CDR3, the DNA is TGTGCCAGCAGTTTTAGCGGGGACACCGGGGAGCTGTTTTTT.

The V and J genes are TRBV9 and TRBJ2-2; 8 positions agree with TRBD1. After removal of 1 base from V and 1 base from J, the junction contained 6 bases not matched to a gene. CDR1 is SGDLS, CDR2 YYNGEE, per germline. The CDR3 is 17 residues long. Written as DNA, the CDR3 is TGTGCCAGCAGCGTAAGTGGAGACAGGGGGAACACCGGGGAGCTGTTTTTT. Translating gives CASSVSGDRGNTGELFF.

This clonotype was seen repeatedly, ten times or more. The rearrangement links TRBV20-1 to TRBJ1-2; D remains unclear. CDR1 is DFQATT and CDR2 is SNEGSKA in the germline V gene (reference sequence). Between the trimmed V and J ends, which lost 3 bases and 3 bases, there was a span of 14 bases. This CDR3 region has 14 residues. CDR3 coding DNA: TGCAGTGCTAGGGCTCGAGAGGGAGACTATGGCTACACCTTC. This gives the protein CSARAREGDYGYTF.

The table lists this clonotype with a few counts. The CDR3 spells CASSSGVVGYTF. The CDR3 nucleotides are TGTGCCAGCAGTTCGGGGGTAGTTGGCTACACCTTC. The V call is TRBV6-5, the J call TRBJ1-2; D is perhaps TRBD1 (5 bases). The CDR3 loop spans 12 amino acids. Germline lookup yields CDR1 MNHEY and CDR2 SVGAGI. The V end was cut by 4 bases, the J end by 7 bases, with 10 bases between.

This clonotype was detected many times. The chain employs TRBV2 and TRBJ1-2, with TRBD1 matching over 10 bases. Germline loops: CDR1 SNHLY, CDR2 FYNNEI. V was clipped by 3 bases and J by 5 bases; unmatched bases: 6. The CDR3 loop spans 15 amino acids. The CDR3 region is CASSDSGQGVYGYTF. The CDR3 bases are TGTGCCAGCAGTGACTCAGGACAGGGGGTGTATGGCTACACCTTC.

This clonotype was seen ten or more times. This chain connects TRBV12-3 or TRBV12-4 to TRBJ2-2; D may be TRBD2 (6 bases). There are 14 residues in the CDR3. The V gene lost 1 base and the J gene lost 5 bases, with 8 bases spanning the gap. CDR3 nucleotides: TGTGCCAGCAGTTTAGGGGACTCGACCGGGGAGCTGTTTTTT. It specifies CASSLGDSTGELFF.

This clonotype was found once. The chain carries TRBV30 and TRBJ2-7, with a weak D call TRBD1 (6 bases). The CDR3 consists of 15 residues. Germline CDR1 and CDR2: GTSNPN and SVGIG (reference sequence). V was clipped by 2 bases and J by 3 bases, with 17 bases between them. The CDR3 spells CAWSPGSGVDYEQYF. CDR3 coding DNA: TGTGCCTGGAGTCCAGGATCAGGGGTCGACTACGAGCAGTACTTC.

This clonotype came up a few times. The chain is built from TRBV28 and TRBJ2-5, with a tentative D call TRBD2 (6 bases). The CDR3 is 16 amino acids. V shed 5 bases and J shed 5 bases, with 21 bases lying between them. Germline-derived CDR1 and CDR2 are MDHEN and SYDVKM. The CDR3 here is CASSRGSGGVVETQYF. CDR3 nucleotides: TGTGCCAGCAGTCGAGGCTCTGGCGGGGTGGTGGAGACCCAGTACTTC.

This clonotype has ten or more counts. The V gene is TRBV27, the J gene TRBJ2-7, with 10 bases aligning to TRBD1. The CDR3 has 15 residues. V lost 5 bases and J lost 6; bases outside the gene matches: 10. Germline-derived CDR1 and CDR2 are MNHEY and SMNVEV (reference sequence). Here the CDR3 DNA reads TGTGCCAGCAGTACTCTGGGGACAGGGGTGGGCGAGCAGTACTTC. It codes for CASSTLGTGVGEQYF.

The chain employs TRBV5-1 and TRBJ1-6; D might be TRBD1 (5 bases). The CDR3 has 17 residues. The germline V and J ends were trimmed by 4 bases and 1 base, with 15 bases remaining between them. Germline lookup yields CDR1 SGHRS and CDR2 YFSETQ. CDR3 amino acids: CASSQPGGGSYNSPLHF. The CDR3 DNA follows: TGCGCCAGCAGCCAACCTGGGGGGGGATCCTATAATTCACCCCTCCACTTT.

Ten or more counts support this clonotype. The CDR3 DNA follows: TGCAGCGTTTACGGACAGGGTGGGAGGGCCAACGTCCTGACTTTC. It specifies CSVYGQGGRANVLTF. V and J are TRBV29-1 and TRBJ2-6, with 8 bases lining up with TRBD1. This CDR3 is 15 amino acids long. V dropped 5 bases and J dropped 5; count of bases not matched to a gene: 8. Germline assignment: CDR1 SQVTM and CDR2 ANQGSEA.

This clonotype was seen repeatedly, ten times or more. The V gene is TRBV28, the J gene TRBJ2-7; D ambiguous. Germline V gene sequence: CDR1 MDHEN, CDR2 SYDVKM. V lost 7 bases and J lost 4, with 17 bases in between. The CDR3 is 14 amino acids. CDR3 in amino acids: CASTSSLLVYEQYF. CDR3 nucleotides: TGTGCCAGCACCTCCAGCCTCCTTGTGTACGAGCAGTACTTC.

This clonotype was counted at least ten times. This chain uses TRBV2 with TRBJ1-2; TRBD1 matches at 9 bases. The germline gives CDR1 SNHLY, CDR2 FYNNEI. V gave up 5 bases and J gave up 3 bases; unmatched junction bases: 4. The CDR3 sequence is 14 residues long. The CDR3, as DNA: TGTGCCAGCAGTCCTGACAGGGGGGACTATGGCTACACCTTC. Protein: CASSPDRGDYGYTF.

A few counts support this clonotype. The chain uses TRBV30 and TRBJ2-5; D tentatively reads TRBD1 or TRBD2 (6 bases each). This CDR3 is 14 amino acids long. Germline CDR1 and CDR2: GTSNPN and SVGIG (reference sequence). The CDR3 region has the DNA TGTGCTCGGGAAGACAAGGGGGGTGGGGAGACCCAGTACTTC. It specifies CAREDKGGGETQYF.

The rearrangement uses TRBV10-3 and TRBJ2-5; 8 bases fit TRBD2. The germline CDR1 and CDR2 sequences are ENHRY and SYGVKD. This CDR3 is 16 amino acids long. Losses at the gene ends were 2 bases for V and 2 bases for J; bases not matched to a gene: 7. As DNA, the CDR3 is TGTGCCATCAGTGAGGCCCGCGGGGGGACTCAAGAGACCCAGTACTTC. Its translation: CAISEARGGTQETQYF.

This chain connects TRBV12-3 or TRBV12-4 to TRBJ2-5, with a tentative D call TRBD2 (5 bases). CDR3 size: 16 residues. Trimming left V 6 bases short and J 7 bases short, with 24 bases between. CDR3 residues: CASSSPWRSGSGTQYF. As DNA, the CDR3 is TGTGCCAGCAGCTCCCCATGGAGAAGCGGCTCAGGGACCCAGTACTTC.

The chain uses TRBV14 and TRBJ1-2; D is uncertain. The V end was cut by 5 bases, the J end by 5 bases, with 15 bases between. The germline CDR1 and CDR2 sequences are SGHDN and FVKESK. CDR3 length equals 14 residues. DNA for the CDR3: TGTGCCAGCAGCACCTCGGGCCGTAAATATGGCTACACCTTC. Residues: CASSTSGRKYGYTF.

The chain employs TRBV13 and TRBJ2-7, with 8 bases that match TRBD1. Unmatched junction bases numbered 15, after V lost 6 bases and J lost 5 bases. Germline-derived CDR1 and CDR2 are PRHDT and FYEKMQ (reference sequence). This CDR3 is built from 16 residues. CDR3 loop: CASSYKTGESPHEQYF. Here the CDR3 DNA reads TGTGCCAGCAGTTATAAGACAGGGGAATCCCCCCACGAGCAGTACTTC.

The genes are TRBV28 and TRBJ1-1; D is perhaps TRBD1 (6 bases). CDR1 MDHEN and CDR2 SYDVKM come from the germline V gene. The CDR3 is 12 residues long. V was shortened by 7 bases and J by 7 bases, with 13 bases between the two germline ends. Written as DNA, the CDR3 is TGTGCCAGCAAAAGGACAGCGCTTGAAGCTTTCTTT. Its translation is CASKRTALEAFF.

This clonotype was recorded a few times. The chain has TRBV6-5 and TRBJ1-3, with D perhaps matching TRBD1 (5 bases). CDR1 and CDR2 (germline): MNHEY, SVGAGI. The CDR3 is made up of 16 amino acids. The V end was cut by 5 bases, the J end by 4 bases, with 18 bases between. CDR3 bases: TGTGCCAGCAGTAACCGGGAGAACAGGCCAGGAAACACCATATATTTT. Residues: CASSNRENRPGNTIYF.

This clonotype was observed many times. The chain couples TRBV6-5 to TRBJ2-2; 9 bases map to TRBD1. Germline-derived CDR1 and CDR2 are MNHEY and SVGAGI. This CDR3 comprises 16 residues. After removal of 1 base from V and 5 bases from J, the junction contained 5 bases not matched to a gene. CDR3 residues: CASSYYGTGWTGELFF. In nucleotides, the CDR3 is TGTGCCAGCAGTTACTACGGGACAGGGTGGACCGGGGAGCTGTTTTTT.